This TCR beta chain originates from a study of OX40 agonist ivuxolimab in advanced cancers. V lost 0 bases and J lost 3; bases outside the gene matches: 8. The CDR3 has 16 amino acids. CDR1 is SQVTM, CDR2 ANQGSEA, per germline. Produced via immunoSEQ multiplex PCR; TCRdb's table is partial and in-frame only. The sample shows around 58,000 clones, roughly 84% of them seen only once. The chain carries TRBV29-1 and TRBJ2-4; 7 nucleotides match TRBD2. The sequencing used CD4+ or CD8+ T cells sorted from blood, collected in a trial of the OX40 agonist ivuxolimab. The origin of this receptor is an adult with an advanced solid tumor such as melanoma, head and neck, liver or kidney cancer. This chain's CDR3 is CSVEDPAGADKNIQYF. As DNA, the CDR3 is TGCAGCGTTGAAGACCCGGCGGGAGCCGACAAAAACATTCAGTACTTC.